The 2 T cell receptor beta chains below were found in one sample sequenced in a study of metastatic and nonmetastatic thyroid tumors. TCRdb re-called clones via MiXCR from the PCR reads. The sample carries 60,000 to 75,000 clones, roughly 4.1% recorded once. Every patient underwent thyroid surgery untreated. The sequencing sample was made of blood. These receptors all come from a female donor with papillary thyroid cancer or a benign thyroid nodule (not recorded which). Some clones in this sample may be carry-over from other donors' samples.

This clone was seen at least ten times. This sample includes further DNA sequences coding for the same CDR3. The chain links TRBV11-1 to TRBJ2-3; weak D call: TRBD1 (6 bases). This CDR3 is 15 amino acids long. Trimming shortened V by 5 bases and J by 6 bases, and 18 bases separated the two germline ends. Per germline, CDR1 SGHAT and CDR2 FQDESV (reference sequence). The CDR3 sequence is CASSHRDIGKDTQYF. CDR3 in DNA: TGTGCCAGCAGCCACCGGGACATCGGTAAGGATACGCAGTATTTT.

The V call is TRBV6-2 or TRBV6-3, the J call TRBJ1-5; D call uncertain. The CDR3 is 13 amino acids. The germline V and J ends were trimmed by 5 bases and 0 bases, with 5 bases remaining between them. Germline assignment: CDR1 MNHEY and CDR2 SVGEGT. CDR3 nucleotides: TGTGCCAGCAGTGGGAATAGCAATCAGCCCCAGCATTTT. It specifies CASSGNSNQPQHF.